The subject of this entry is one TCR beta chain. Its antigen is currently unknown. Adults of Caucasian background living in Nashville, Tennessee made up all donors. Method: immunoSEQ multiplex PCR; TCRdb's copy keeps in-frame clones and lacks some. The sample has approximately 1.1 million clones, about four fifths seen once. These data belong to a study of shared clonotypes between healthy human individuals. Broader study findings: Naive subsets usually exceeded memory subsets in estimated richness.

Germline V gene lookup returns CDR1 SGHDT and CDR2 YYEEEE. Trimming took 0 bases from V and 3 from J, leaving 9 bases between them. The CDR3 covers 14 residues. J is TRBJ1-1 and V is TRBV5-6; no reliable D call. The TCR comes from a man aged 18 to 35 in good health. Some clones in this sample may be carry-over from other donors' samples. The sequenced material came from memory CD4+ T cells from PBMCs. Subset defined: CD45RA-negative fraction. The DNA for the CDR3 is TGTGCCAGCAGCTTGGGCGTGTGGGACACTGAAGCTTTCTTT. Translating it yields CASSLGVWDTEAFF.